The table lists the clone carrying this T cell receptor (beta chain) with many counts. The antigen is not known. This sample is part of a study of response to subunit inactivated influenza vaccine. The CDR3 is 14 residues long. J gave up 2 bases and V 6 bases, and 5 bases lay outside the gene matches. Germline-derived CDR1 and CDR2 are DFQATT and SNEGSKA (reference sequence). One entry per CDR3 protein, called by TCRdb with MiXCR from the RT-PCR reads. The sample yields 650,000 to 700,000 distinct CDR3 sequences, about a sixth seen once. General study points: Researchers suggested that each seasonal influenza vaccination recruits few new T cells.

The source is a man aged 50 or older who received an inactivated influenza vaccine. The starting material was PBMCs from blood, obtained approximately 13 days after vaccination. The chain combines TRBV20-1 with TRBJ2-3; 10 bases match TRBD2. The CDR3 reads CSALAGGSTDTQYF. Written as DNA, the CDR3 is TGCAGTGCCTTAGCGGGGGGCTCCACAGATACGCAGTATTTT.